One sample yielded the 20 T cell receptor beta chains listed below, sequenced in a study of blood T cell repertoires in COVID-19. The method was immunoSEQ multiplex PCR; TCRdb's version includes in-frame clones alone and lacks a portion of them. The sample carries fewer than 200,000 clones, about 88% recorded once. Sequencing was carried out using peripheral blood. These receptors originate from a man aged 60 to 69 with acute or convalescent COVID-19.

The chain has TRBV7-3 and TRBJ2-2; 8 bases line up with TRBD2. Per germline, CDR1 SGHTA and CDR2 FQGTGA. V shed 3 bases and J 3 bases; nucleotides not matched to a gene: 3. The CDR3 length is 15 residues. The CDR3 sequence is CASSFDGRDTGELFF. The CDR3 DNA follows: TGTGCCAGCAGCTTCGACGGGAGGGACACCGGGGAGCTGTTTTTT.

The chain couples TRBV27 to TRBJ1-2, with TRBD1 matching over 9 bases. The CDR3 runs 14 residues. V shed 6 bases, J shed 8 bases, and the junction held 10 bases outside the gene matches. Germline V gene sequence: CDR1 MNHEY, CDR2 SMNVEV (reference sequence). CDR3 in amino acids: CASSRRDRVGGYTF. The CDR3 DNA is TGTGCCAGCAGCCGCCGGGACAGGGTGGGAGGCTACACCTTC.

This chain joins TRBV7-9 and TRBJ2-7; unclear D gene. The length of the CDR3 is 14 residues. Germline assignment: CDR1 SEHNR and CDR2 FQNEAQ (reference sequence). Trimming left V 0 bases short and J 3 bases short, with 9 bases between. The CDR3 DNA is TGTGCCAGCAGCTTAGCAAGAGAAAGCTACGAGCAGTACTTC. It translates to CASSLARESYEQYF.

The chain joins TRBV7-3 to TRBJ1-2; 8 bases map to TRBD1. The V and J ends lost 5 bases and 4 bases, in that order; junction bases with no gene match: 6. Germline V gene sequence: CDR1 SGHTA, CDR2 FQGTGA. CDR3 length: 14 amino acids. The CDR3 DNA reads TGTGCCAGCAGCCCGGACAGGGCTGGCTATGGCTACACCTTC. Amino acid sequence: CASSPDRAGYGYTF.

The chain couples TRBV10-3 to TRBJ2-6; tentatively, D is TRBD1 (5 bases). The ends were cut back, 8 bases at V and 3 bases at J, with 14 bases in the middle. There are 15 residues in the CDR3. CDR1 is ENHRY and CDR2 is SYGVKD in the germline V gene. The CDR3 loop is CAISQGSLGANVLTF. CDR3 in DNA: TGTGCCATCTCCCAGGGATCCCTTGGGGCCAACGTCCTGACTTTC.

The chain recombines TRBV25-1 with TRBJ1-5; the D is unclear. The CDR3 loop spans 16 amino acids. Germline CDR1 is MGHDK and CDR2 is SYGVNS. V shed 3 bases and J shed 2 bases, with 14 bases lying between them. CDR3 amino acids: CASSDGGRKGNQPQHF. The CDR3 DNA follows: TGTGCCAGCAGTGACGGTGGCAGGAAGGGCAATCAGCCCCAGCATTTT.

This chain uses TRBV7-9 with TRBJ1-4, with D possibly TRBD1 on 6 matching bases. The CDR3 loop spans 14 amino acids. CDR1 SEHNR and CDR2 FQNEAQ come from the germline V gene (reference sequence). V lost 5 bases, J lost 7 bases, and 14 bases lay in between. For the CDR3, the DNA is TGTGCCAGCAGCGCTACAGGGAGTAGTGAAAAACTGTTTTTT. Residues: CASSATGSSEKLFF.

The rearrangement uses TRBV30 and TRBJ1-3; maybe TRBD1 (5 bases). Germline V gene data show CDR1 as GTSNPN and CDR2 as SVGIG (reference sequence). Deletions cut 1 base from V and 0 bases from J, with 10 bases between. The CDR3 consists of 15 residues. The CDR3 coding sequence is TGTGCCTGGAGTGCAGACAGCAACTCTGGAAACACCATATATTTT. It yields the protein CAWSADSNSGNTIYF.

This rearrangement joins TRBV12-3 or TRBV12-4 to TRBJ1-1; TRBD1 agrees at 8 bases. This CDR3 has 13 residues. V trimming: 6 bases; J trimming: 6 bases; junction bases outside the gene matches: 6. The DNA for the CDR3 is TGTGCCAGCAGAACCGACAGGGGCGCTGAAGCTTTCTTT. Encoded protein: CASRTDRGAEAFF.

This clone was seen only once. The chain joins TRBV30 to TRBJ1-1, with 9 bases that match TRBD1. Germline lookup yields CDR1 GTSNPN and CDR2 SVGIG (reference sequence). With 3 bases clipped from V and 11 bases from J, the junction kept 19 bases outside the gene matches. CDR3 size: 16 residues. The CDR3 here is CAWRQAGTGSNGGAFF. DNA for the CDR3: TGTGCCTGGAGACAGGCCGGGACAGGGAGTAATGGTGGGGCTTTCTTT.

The chain uses TRBV4-1 and TRBJ1-1; D call uncertain. Deletions cut 0 bases from V and 6 bases from J, with 8 bases between. Germline CDR1 is MGHRA and CDR2 is YSYEKL. This CDR3 comprises 13 residues. This CDR3 reads CASSQDLVAEAFF. The CDR3 DNA reads TGCGCCAGCAGCCAAGATCTCGTAGCTGAAGCTTTCTTT.

The J gene is TRBJ2-1, the V gene TRBV19; 7 bases are shared with TRBD1. V lost 3 bases to trimming and J lost 2 bases; unmatched junction nucleotides: 4. The CDR3 loop spans 15 amino acids. CDR1 and CDR2 from the germline V gene are LNHDA and SQIVND (reference sequence). Written as DNA, the CDR3 is TGTGCCAGTAGTATCGGGACAGCGGCCTACAATGAGCAGTTCTTC. It codes for CASSIGTAAYNEQFF.

In its sample, this clone was seen a few times. CDR3 DNA sequence: TGTGCCTGGAGCCTTACGGGTTACAATGAGCAGTTCTTC. This encodes CAWSLTGYNEQFF. V is TRBV30 and J is TRBJ2-1; D is ambiguous. The CDR3 consists of 13 residues. V shed 3 bases and J shed 4 bases, with 10 bases lying between them. Germline-derived CDR1 and CDR2 are GTSNPN and SVGIG (reference sequence).

The CDR3 DNA is TGTGCCAGCAGCGTATCACAGGGGGCGTGGACTGAAGCTTTCTTT. Its protein product is CASSVSQGAWTEAFF. This sequence joins TRBV9 and TRBJ1-1, with TRBD1 identical over 9 bases. Germline V gene lookup returns CDR1 SGDLS and CDR2 YYNGEE. J gave up 5 bases and V 1 base, and 6 bases lay outside the gene matches. This CDR3 region has 15 residues.

This sequence joins TRBV2 and TRBJ1-1; 8 bases align to TRBD1. Germline lookup yields CDR1 SNHLY and CDR2 FYNNEI. V gave up 4 bases and J gave up 4 bases; unmatched junction bases: 2. This CDR3 region has 13 residues. The DNA for the CDR3 is TGTGCCAGCAGTGCACAGGGGGTCACTGAAGCTTTCTTT. Translated: CASSAQGVTEAFF.

This clone was observed a single time. The rearrangement uses TRBV6-1 and TRBJ1-2, with 9 nucleotides matching TRBD1. Germline CDR1 and CDR2: MNHNS and SASEGT. The V and J ends lost 5 bases and 0 bases, in that order; junction bases with no gene match: 7. The CDR3 covers 16 residues. This chain's CDR3 is CASSKGQGLANYGYTF. CDR3 in DNA: TGTGCCAGCAGTAAAGGACAGGGGTTGGCTAACTATGGCTACACCTTC.

V usage is TRBV10-3 and J usage is TRBJ2-2, with TRBD2 as a possible D gene (5 bases). The CDR3 is 14 amino acids. Deletions cut 6 bases from V and 3 bases from J, with 11 bases between. Per the germline V gene, CDR1 is ENHRY and CDR2 is SYGVKD. CDR3 amino acids: CAIRRERDTGELFF. CDR3 nucleotides: TGTGCCATCAGGAGGGAAAGGGACACCGGGGAGCTGTTTTTT.

This clone was counted between two and nine times. The V gene is TRBV5-6, the J gene TRBJ2-7, with TRBD1 identical over 10 bases. Germline-derived CDR1 and CDR2 are SGHDT and YYEEEE. V shed 6 bases and J 5 bases; nucleotides not matched to a gene: 8. The CDR3 runs to 14 residues. CDR3 in amino acids: CASNPTGGPDEQYV. The DNA for the CDR3 is TGTGCCAGCAACCCGACAGGGGGCCCGGACGAGCAGTACGTC.

The chain carries TRBV27 and TRBJ2-7, with D possibly TRBD1 on 6 matching bases. Trimming shortened V by 5 bases and J by 6 bases, and 14 bases separated the two germline ends. Germline values: CDR1 MNHEY, CDR2 SMNVEV (reference sequence). This CDR3 spans 13 amino acids. The CDR3 spells CASSIGGAGEQYF. Here the CDR3 DNA reads TGTGCCAGCAGTATAGGGGGAGCTGGCGAGCAGTACTTC.

This chain connects TRBV12-3 or TRBV12-4 to TRBJ1-1; D gene ambiguous. V lost 2 bases and J lost 8, with 6 bases in between. This CDR3 spans 11 amino acids. CDR3 region: CASSLPREAFF. The DNA of the CDR3 is TGTGCCAGCAGTTTACCCCGGGAAGCTTTCTTT.